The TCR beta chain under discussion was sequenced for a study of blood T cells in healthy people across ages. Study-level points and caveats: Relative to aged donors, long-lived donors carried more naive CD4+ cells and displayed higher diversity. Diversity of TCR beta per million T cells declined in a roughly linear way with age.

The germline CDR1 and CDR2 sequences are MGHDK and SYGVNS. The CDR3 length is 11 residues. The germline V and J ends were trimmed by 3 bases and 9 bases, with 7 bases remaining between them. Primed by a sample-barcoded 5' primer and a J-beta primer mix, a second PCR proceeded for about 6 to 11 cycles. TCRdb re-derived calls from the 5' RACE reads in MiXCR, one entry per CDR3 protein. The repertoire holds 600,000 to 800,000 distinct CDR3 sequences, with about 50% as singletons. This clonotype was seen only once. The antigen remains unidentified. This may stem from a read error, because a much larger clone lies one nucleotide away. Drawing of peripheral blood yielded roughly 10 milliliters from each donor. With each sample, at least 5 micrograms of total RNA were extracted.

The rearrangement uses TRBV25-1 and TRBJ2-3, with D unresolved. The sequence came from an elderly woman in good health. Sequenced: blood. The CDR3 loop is CASSDHPTQYF. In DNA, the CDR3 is TGTGCCAGCAGTGACCACCCAACGCAGTATTTT.